This entry lists 25 T cell receptor beta chains sequenced from one sample in a study of response to subunit inactivated influenza vaccine. One entry per CDR3 protein, called by TCRdb with MiXCR from the RT-PCR reads. The top ten clones hold 10% of a sample with about 800,000 distinct CDR3 sequences, 21% of them seen once. Sequencing used PBMCs from blood, obtained 5 to 6 days after vaccination. The receptors here all came from a man aged 45-60 years who received an inactivated influenza vaccine.

The rearrangement joins TRBV5-1 to TRBJ1-2; 7 nucleotides align to TRBD1. CDR1 is SGHRS, CDR2 YFSETQ, per germline. This CDR3 is built from 15 residues. V shed 5 bases and J 4 bases; nucleotides not matched to a gene: 11. The CDR3 region has the DNA TGCGCCAGCAGGAGAGAGGGGGCGTCGGGCTATGGCTACACCTTC. As protein: CASRREGASGYGYTF.

This clonotype turned up a few times. This chain links TRBV20-1 with TRBJ1-5; 9 nucleotides line up with TRBD1. Germline values: CDR1 DFQATT, CDR2 SNEGSKA (reference sequence). The CDR3 totals 14 residues. V was pared by 6 bases and J by 2 bases, with 5 bases of the junction left unmatched. The CDR3 loop reads CSAGQGGGNQPQHF. The CDR3 DNA reads as TGCAGTGCGGGACAGGGTGGCGGCAATCAGCCCCAGCATTTT.

This clonotype turned up a few times. The rearrangement links TRBV28 to TRBJ2-4, with D possibly TRBD1 on 6 matching bases. This CDR3 has 15 amino acids. V was trimmed by 5 bases and J by 0 bases, leaving 11 bases between them. Germline V gives CDR1 MDHEN, CDR2 SYDVKM. The CDR3 region has the DNA TGTGCCAGCAGTGCGACAGGCTTAGCCAAAAACATTCAGTACTTC. Translating gives CASSATGLAKNIQYF.

This chain connects TRBV9 to TRBJ2-1; no firm D call. Germline V CDR1 and CDR2: SGDLS, YYNGEE. The CDR3 runs 16 residues. V lost 1 base to trimming and J lost 1 base, with 12 bases between them. The CDR3 region is CASSVSSALSYNEQFF. CDR3 in DNA: TGTGCCAGCAGCGTATCATCAGCACTATCCTACAATGAGCAGTTCTTC.

This clonotype was detected a few times. The chain is built from TRBV5-1 and TRBJ2-3; D is ambiguous. The CDR3 covers 17 residues. From germline, CDR1 is SGHRS and CDR2 YFSETQ. V dropped 4 bases and J dropped 2 bases, with 20 bases sitting between them. CDR3 residues: CASSPLNGILITDTQYF. As DNA, the CDR3 is TGCGCCAGCAGCCCCCTGAATGGTATCCTAATCACAGATACGCAGTATTTT.

This chain uses TRBV7-2 with TRBJ2-5; D not certain. The CDR3 contains 14 residues. Germline V gives CDR1 SGHTA, CDR2 FQGNSA. Trimming cost V 1 base and J 2 bases, with 8 bases left between them. The CDR3 is CASSLDRFQETQYF. The CDR3 DNA follows: TGTGCCAGCAGCTTAGACAGATTTCAAGAGACCCAGTACTTC. The whole variable domain, remainder taken from reference TRBV7-2 and TRBJ2-5, is GAGVSQSPSNKVTEKGKDVELRCDPISGHTALYWYRQSLGQGLEFLIYFQGNSAPDKSGLPSDRFSAERTGGSVSTLTIQRTQQEDSAVYLCASSLDRFQETQYFGPGTRLLVL.

This chain links TRBV21-1 with TRBJ2-7; no check of the table's D call, TRBD1, against the DNA was made. TRBV21-1 is recorded as a pseudogene. This CDR3 has 18 amino acids. DNA of the CDR3: TGTGCCAGCAGCAAATTTTCAGGAGACAGGGCCAACTCCTACGAGCAGTACTTC. Its protein product is CASSKFSGDRANSYEQYF.

This clonotype was detected a few times. The genes are TRBV5-1 and TRBJ1-2; D gene unclear. Trimming pared 5 bases from V and 3 bases from J, leaving 11 bases between. Germline CDR1 reads SGHRS; CDR2 reads YFSETQ. This CDR3 spans 13 amino acids. CDR3 bases: TGCGCCAGCAGTGACCTAAGGGACTATGGCTACACCTTC. The encoded protein is CASSDLRDYGYTF. Full variable domain (rest looked up from reference TRBV5-1 and TRBJ1-2): KAGVTQTPRYLIKTRGQQVTLSCSPISGHRSVSWYQQTPGQGLQFLFEYFSETQRNKGNFPGRFSGRQFSNSRSEMNVSTLELGDSALYLCASSDLRDYGYTFGSGTRLTVV.

V usage is TRBV20-1 and J usage is TRBJ2-1; 9 bases match TRBD2. This CDR3 is built from 14 residues. Trimming took 3 bases from V and 6 from J; bases not matched to a gene: 6. Germline V CDR1 and CDR2: DFQATT, SNEGSKA (reference sequence). The CDR3 nucleotides are TGCAGTGCTAGGCGGGAGGGACGAGTCAATGAGCAGTTCTTC. Amino acid sequence: CSARREGRVNEQFF.

This clonotype has more than one count but fewer than ten. The chain employs TRBV6-1 and TRBJ1-2, with 7 bases lining up with TRBD1. The CDR3 covers 14 residues. CDR1 is MNHNS, CDR2 SASEGT, per germline. V shed 7 bases and J 4 bases; nucleotides not matched to a gene: 9. For the CDR3, the DNA is TGTGCCAGCACCCTACCGGACAGGTTCTATGGCTACACCTTC. Its protein product is CASTLPDRFYGYTF.

This clonotype has only a few counts. The rearrangement links TRBV29-1 to TRBJ1-5; D not certain. The CDR3 consists of 15 residues. V dropped 6 bases and J dropped 2 bases, with 17 bases sitting between them. Germline V gene lookup returns CDR1 SQVTM and CDR2 ANQGSEA. CDR3: CSVTLGGGGNQPQHF. CDR3 bases: TGCAGCGTAACCCTGGGAGGTGGAGGCAATCAGCCCCAGCATTTT.

This clonotype was counted at least ten times. This sequence joins TRBV4-1 and TRBJ2-3; possibly TRBD2 for D (6 bases). The length of the CDR3 is 15 residues. Germline lookup yields CDR1 MGHRA and CDR2 YSYEKL. V gave up 0 bases and J gave up 6 bases, with 13 bases separating them. The CDR3 region has the DNA TGCGCCAGCAGCCAAGAAGGACGGAGGGTGGATACGCAGTATTTT. Translation gives CASSQEGRRVDTQYF.

V is TRBV12-3 or TRBV12-4 and J is TRBJ2-5; the D call may be TRBD1 or TRBD2 (5 bases each). This CDR3 contains 16 residues. V was trimmed by 3 bases and J by 5 bases, leaving 19 bases between them. CDR3 sequence reads: CASSFSARGGSETQYF. The DNA for the CDR3 is TGTGCCAGCAGTTTCTCGGCGAGGGGCGGATCGGAGACCCAGTACTTC.

In DNA form, the CDR3 reads TGTGCCAGCACCGAGATCGACAGTGATGAGCAGTTCTTC. It translates to CASTEIDSDEQFF. The gene calls are TRBV27 and TRBJ2-1, with a weak D call TRBD1 (5 bases). V lost 7 bases, J lost 8 bases, and 15 bases lay in between. Per the germline V gene, CDR1 is MNHEY and CDR2 is SMNVEV (reference sequence). The CDR3 sequence is 13 residues long.

The chain couples TRBV5-1 to TRBJ2-7; D unresolved. With 1 base removed from V and 8 bases from J, the gap between germline ends came to 10 bases. CDR3 length: 12 amino acids. CDR1 SGHRS and CDR2 YFSETQ come from the germline V gene. CDR3 loop: CASSLYQDQQYF. The CDR3 coding sequence is TGCGCCAGCAGCTTGTACCAAGACCAGCAGTACTTC.

This clonotype was seen a few times. The chain employs TRBV21-1 and TRBJ2-5; the table's D call, TRBD1, has no DNA check behind it. TRBV21-1 has pseudogene status. CDR3 length: 19 residues. The CDR3 here is CASSPLLHRQGALKETQYF. As DNA, the CDR3 is TGTGCCAGCAGCCCTCTCCTACATCGACAGGGGGCACTTAAAGAGACCCAGTACTTC.

This chain joins TRBV6-5 and TRBJ1-1; D gene ambiguous. Trimming removed 0 bases at V and 0 bases at J, with 8 bases between. Per the germline V gene, CDR1 is MNHEY and CDR2 is SVGAGI. The CDR3 spans 15 residues. The CDR3 reads CASSYSKVLNTEAFF. CDR3 in DNA: TGTGCCAGCAGTTACTCGAAGGTGTTGAACACTGAAGCTTTCTTT.

This clonotype came up a few times. The chain links TRBV7-2 to TRBJ2-5; possibly TRBD1 for D (6 bases). CDR1 is SGHTA, CDR2 FQGNSA, per germline. This CDR3 contains 14 residues. V lost 5 bases to trimming and J lost 7 bases, with 17 bases between them. Here the CDR3 DNA reads TGTGCCAGCAGCACGTCACAGGGCTACGGGACCCAGTACTTC. Its protein product is CASSTSQGYGTQYF.

V gene TRBV29-1 combines with J gene TRBJ2-7; 11 bases align to TRBD2. With V trimmed by 8 bases and J by 2 bases, 14 bases remained unmatched. Germline lookup yields CDR1 SQVTM and CDR2 ANQGSEA. CDR3 size: 16 residues. CDR3 DNA: TGCAGCCCCGTTGTAGTAACTAGCGGGAGAACCTACGAGCAGTACTTC. Translating it yields CSPVVVTSGRTYEQYF.

This rearrangement joins TRBV12-3 or TRBV12-4 to TRBJ2-5, with no clear D. The CDR3 sequence is 13 residues long. Trimming removed 3 bases from V and 6 bases from J, with 11 bases in between. DNA of the CDR3: TGTGCCAGCAGTTTCCGGCGGTGGCAGACCCAGTACTTC. It specifies CASSFRRWQTQYF.

This clonotype was found many times. This chain connects TRBV29-1 to TRBJ2-3; D might be TRBD1 (6 bases). V shed 1 base and J shed 6 bases, with 8 bases lying between them. Germline V gene data show CDR1 as SQVTM and CDR2 as ANQGSEA. The CDR3 loop spans 12 amino acids. CDR3 bases: TGCAGCGTTGAAGCTGGGGGCGATACGCAGTATTTT. Translating gives CSVEAGGDTQYF.

CDR3: CASSPSPGDEQFF. Written as DNA, the CDR3 is TGTGCCAGCAGCCCCTCCCCGGGGGATGAGCAGTTCTTC. This chain uses TRBV11-2 with TRBJ2-1; a weak D match, TRBD2 (6 bases). CDR1 SGHAT and CDR2 FQNNGV come from the germline V gene. The CDR3 contains 13 residues. The V and J ends lost 5 bases and 8 bases respectively, with 13 bases between them.

The chain couples TRBV27 to TRBJ1-1; D gene ambiguous. This CDR3 region has 13 residues. The V and J ends lost 2 bases and 4 bases respectively, with 8 bases between them. CDR1 is MNHEY and CDR2 is SMNVEV in the germline V gene (reference sequence). The CDR3 DNA is TGTGCCAGCAGTTTAGGAGGCCCCACTGAAGCTTTCTTT. Its protein is CASSLGGPTEAFF.

The chain couples TRBV12-3 or TRBV12-4 to TRBJ2-7; TRBD1 agrees at 8 bases. The CDR3 is 14 residues long. Trimming cost V 6 bases and J 6 bases; bases outside gene matches: 10. The CDR3 spells CASRPTGGSGEQYF. CDR3 coding DNA: TGTGCCAGCAGACCCACAGGGGGGTCGGGCGAGCAGTACTTC.

This CDR3 reads CASTPRSAHQPQHF. In DNA form, the CDR3 reads TGTGCCAGCACCCCAAGGTCCGCTCATCAGCCCCAGCATTTT. The chain couples TRBV12-3 or TRBV12-4 to TRBJ1-5; D is ambiguous. The CDR3 runs 14 residues. Trimming cost V 7 bases and J 5 bases, with 15 bases left between them.